This T cell receptor (beta chain) appears in the sequencing data of a study of blood T cell repertoires in COVID-19. About the study: T cells, B-cell-depleted T cells, or PBMCs supplied cDNA or gDNA.

CDR1 is MDHEN and CDR2 is SYDVKM in the germline V gene. V shed 3 bases and J 0 bases; nucleotides not matched to a gene: 2. This CDR3 spans 15 amino acids. The assay was immunoSEQ multiplex PCR, and TCRdb's table has in-frame clones only and misses some. Among about 150,000 clones listed, around 79% were seen once. The clonotype was recovered from a man aged 45-65 years with active or convalescent COVID-19. Sequencing input: peripheral blood. This chain uses TRBV28 with TRBJ2-1, with TRBD1 identical over 7 bases. The CDR3, as DNA: TGTGCCAGCAGTTTTTACAGGGGCTCCTACAATGAGCAGTTCTTC. Translation gives CASSFYRGSYNEQFF.